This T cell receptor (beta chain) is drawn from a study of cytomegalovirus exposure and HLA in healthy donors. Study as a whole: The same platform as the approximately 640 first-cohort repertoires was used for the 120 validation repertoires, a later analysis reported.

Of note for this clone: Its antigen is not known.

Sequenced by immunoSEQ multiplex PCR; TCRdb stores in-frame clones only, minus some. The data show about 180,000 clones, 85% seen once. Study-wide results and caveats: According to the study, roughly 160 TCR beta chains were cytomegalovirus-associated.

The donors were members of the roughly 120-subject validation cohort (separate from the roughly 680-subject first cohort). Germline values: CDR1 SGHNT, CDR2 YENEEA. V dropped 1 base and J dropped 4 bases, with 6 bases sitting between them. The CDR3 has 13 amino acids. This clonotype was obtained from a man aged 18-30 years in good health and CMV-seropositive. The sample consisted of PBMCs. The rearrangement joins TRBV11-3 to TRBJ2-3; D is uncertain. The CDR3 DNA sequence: TGTGCCAGCAGCTTAGGAGAATCAGATACGCAGTATTTT. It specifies CASSLGESDTQYF.